This TCR beta chain came from a study of Ad26.COV2.S vaccination and SARS-CoV-2 variants. Study summary: Donor joined the COV1001 Ad26.COV2.S trial arm. General observations from the study: The TCR breadth and depth analyses may have understated or missed part of the total T cell responses. Vaccinated and placebo-treated recipients had similar non-spike TCR breadth. Vaccine recipients showed a spike-specific TCR breadth that was higher than in placebo recipients.

Treatment denoted: around 19 received Ad26.COV2.S at low or high dose, single or two shots; roughly five received placebo; per-sample allocation not given. Sampling was performed 63 days after the first vaccine or placebo injection. Repertoires were generated with immunoSEQ multiplex PCR, while TCRdb's copy carries only in-frame clones and drops some. The profile shows approximately 460,000 clones, about nine tenths of them singletons. In the case of this clone: Antigen unknown.

J lost 0 bases, V lost 2 bases, and 13 bases had no gene match. CDR1 is MGHRA and CDR2 is YSYEKL in the germline V gene. The CDR3 length is 19 residues. The sequenced sample was peripheral blood, obtained in a trial of Ad26.COV2.S vaccine versus placebo. V and J are TRBV4-1 and TRBJ1-2; 9 bases match TRBD1. The receptor was isolated from a person aged 18-65 years who received the Ad26.COV2.S COVID-19 vaccine or a placebo. The CDR3 nucleotides are TGCGCCAGCAGCCAACTCCCGGGACAGGGAGAGGGTACTAACTATGGCTACACCTTC. As protein: CASSQLPGQGEGTNYGYTF.